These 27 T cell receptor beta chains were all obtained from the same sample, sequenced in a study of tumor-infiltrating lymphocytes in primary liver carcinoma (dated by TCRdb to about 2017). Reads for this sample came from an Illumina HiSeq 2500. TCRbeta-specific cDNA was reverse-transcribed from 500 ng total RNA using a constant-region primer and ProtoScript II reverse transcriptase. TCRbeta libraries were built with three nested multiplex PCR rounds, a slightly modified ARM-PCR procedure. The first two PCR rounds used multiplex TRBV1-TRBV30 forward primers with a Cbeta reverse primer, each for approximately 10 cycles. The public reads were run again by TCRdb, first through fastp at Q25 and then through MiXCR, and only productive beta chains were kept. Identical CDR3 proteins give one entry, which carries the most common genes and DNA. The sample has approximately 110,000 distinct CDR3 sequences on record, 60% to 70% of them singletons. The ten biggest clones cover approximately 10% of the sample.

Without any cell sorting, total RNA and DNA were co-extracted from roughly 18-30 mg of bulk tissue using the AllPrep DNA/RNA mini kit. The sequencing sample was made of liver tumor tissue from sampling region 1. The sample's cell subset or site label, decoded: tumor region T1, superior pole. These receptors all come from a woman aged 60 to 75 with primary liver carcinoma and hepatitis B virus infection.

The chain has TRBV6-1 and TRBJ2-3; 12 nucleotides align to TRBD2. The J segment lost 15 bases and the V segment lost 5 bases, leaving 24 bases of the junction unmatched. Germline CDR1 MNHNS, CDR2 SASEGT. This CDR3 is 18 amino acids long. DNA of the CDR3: TGTGCCAGCAGTCAAGGAGGGACTAGCGGGTCGAACACAGATACACATTATTTT. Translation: CASSQGGTSGSNTDTHYF.

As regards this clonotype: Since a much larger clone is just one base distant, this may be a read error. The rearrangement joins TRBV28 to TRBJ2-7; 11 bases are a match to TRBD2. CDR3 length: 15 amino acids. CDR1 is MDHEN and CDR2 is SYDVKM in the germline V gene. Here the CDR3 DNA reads TGTGCCAGCACCAACAGACTAGCGGGGACTAACGAGCAGTGCTTC. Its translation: CASTNRLAGTNEQCF.

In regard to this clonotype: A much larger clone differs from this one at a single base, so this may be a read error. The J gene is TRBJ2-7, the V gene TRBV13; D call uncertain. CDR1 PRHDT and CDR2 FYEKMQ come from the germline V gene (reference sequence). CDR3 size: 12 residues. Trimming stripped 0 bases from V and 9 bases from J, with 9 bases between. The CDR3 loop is CASSLGGFGQYF. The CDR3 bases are TGTGCCAGCAGCTTAGGCGGCTTTGGGCAGTACTTC.

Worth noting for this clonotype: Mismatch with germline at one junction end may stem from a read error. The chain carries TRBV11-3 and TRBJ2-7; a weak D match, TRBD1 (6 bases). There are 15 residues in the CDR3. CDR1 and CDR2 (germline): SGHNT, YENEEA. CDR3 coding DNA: TGTGTCAGCAGCCCCAGGACAGAGGGCAACTACGAGCAGTACTTC. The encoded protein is CVSSPRTEGNYEQYF.

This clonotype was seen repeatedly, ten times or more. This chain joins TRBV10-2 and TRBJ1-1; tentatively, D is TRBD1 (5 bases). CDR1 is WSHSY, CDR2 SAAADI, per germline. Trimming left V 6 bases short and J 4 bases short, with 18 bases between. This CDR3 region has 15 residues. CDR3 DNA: TGCGCCAGCAGAGAGCCTAGGGGCGTCGGCACTGAAGCTTTCTTT. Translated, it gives CASREPRGVGTEAFF.

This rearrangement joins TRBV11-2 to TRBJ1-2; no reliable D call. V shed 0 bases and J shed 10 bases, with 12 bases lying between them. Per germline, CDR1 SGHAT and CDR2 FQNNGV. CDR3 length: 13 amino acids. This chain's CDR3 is CASSLEAISDYTF. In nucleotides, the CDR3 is TGTGCCAGCAGCTTAGAAGCGATATCGGACTACACCTTC.

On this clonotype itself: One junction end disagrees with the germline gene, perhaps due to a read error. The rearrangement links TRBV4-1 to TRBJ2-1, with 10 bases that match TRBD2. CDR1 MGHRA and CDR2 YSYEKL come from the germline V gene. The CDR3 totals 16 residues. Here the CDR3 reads CAGSHGLAEERWGQFF. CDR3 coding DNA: TGCGCCGGCAGCCATGGACTAGCGGAAGAGAGGTGGGGGCAGTTCTTC.

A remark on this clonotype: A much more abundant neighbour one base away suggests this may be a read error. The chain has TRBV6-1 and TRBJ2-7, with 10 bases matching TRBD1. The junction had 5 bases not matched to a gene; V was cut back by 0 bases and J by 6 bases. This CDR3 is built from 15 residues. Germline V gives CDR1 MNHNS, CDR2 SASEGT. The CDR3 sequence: CASSEAGTGDCEQYF. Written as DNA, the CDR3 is TGTGCCAGCAGTGAAGCCGGGACAGGGGACTGCGAGCAGTACTTC.

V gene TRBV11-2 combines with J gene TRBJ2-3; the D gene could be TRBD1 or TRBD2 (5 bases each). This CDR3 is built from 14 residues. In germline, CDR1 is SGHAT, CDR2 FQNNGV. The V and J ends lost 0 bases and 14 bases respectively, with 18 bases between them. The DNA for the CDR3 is TGTGCCAGCAGCTTAGATCCTGGGACGGCTCCGCTGTATTTT. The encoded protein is CASSLDPGTAPLYF.

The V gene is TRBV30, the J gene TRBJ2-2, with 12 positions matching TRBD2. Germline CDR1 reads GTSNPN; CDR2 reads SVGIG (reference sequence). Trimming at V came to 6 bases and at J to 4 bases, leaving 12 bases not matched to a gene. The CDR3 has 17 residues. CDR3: CACKIRRLAGVTGELFF. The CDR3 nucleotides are TGTGCCTGCAAGATTAGACGACTAGCGGGAGTCACCGGGGAGCTGTTTTTT.

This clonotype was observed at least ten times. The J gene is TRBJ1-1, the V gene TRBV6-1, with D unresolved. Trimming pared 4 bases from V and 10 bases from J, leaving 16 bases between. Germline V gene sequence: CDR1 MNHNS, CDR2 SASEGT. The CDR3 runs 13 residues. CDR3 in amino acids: CASSGWAPPGAFF. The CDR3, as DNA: TGTGCCAGCAGTGGTTGGGCCCCACCCGGAGCTTTCTTT.

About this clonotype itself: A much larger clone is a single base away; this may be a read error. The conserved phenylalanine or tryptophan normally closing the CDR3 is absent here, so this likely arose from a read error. The CDR3 protein is CASSGTEQGRLNEQFS. In DNA form, the CDR3 reads TGCGCCAGCAGCGGGACAGAACAGGGGCGCCTCAATGAGCAGTTCTCC. The V gene is TRBV5-1, the J gene TRBJ2-1; TRBD1 agrees at 7 bases. J gave up 6 bases and V 4 bases, and 13 bases lay outside the gene matches. Germline-derived CDR1 and CDR2 are SGHRS and YFSETQ. The CDR3 is made up of 16 amino acids.

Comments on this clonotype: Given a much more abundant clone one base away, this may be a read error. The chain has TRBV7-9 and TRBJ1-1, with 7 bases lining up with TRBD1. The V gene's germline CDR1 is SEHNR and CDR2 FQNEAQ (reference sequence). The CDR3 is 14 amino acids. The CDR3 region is CASSYDRVSTEALF. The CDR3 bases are TGTGCCAGCAGCTACGACAGGGTGAGCACTGAAGCTTTATTT.

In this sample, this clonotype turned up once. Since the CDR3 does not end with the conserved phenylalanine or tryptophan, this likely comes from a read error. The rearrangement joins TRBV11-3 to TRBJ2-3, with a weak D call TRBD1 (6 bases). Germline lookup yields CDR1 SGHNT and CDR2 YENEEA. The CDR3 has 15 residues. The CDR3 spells CACSQGKGTTDTQYS. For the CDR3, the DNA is TGTGCCTGCAGCCAGGGGAAGGGAACCACAGATACGCAGTATTCT.

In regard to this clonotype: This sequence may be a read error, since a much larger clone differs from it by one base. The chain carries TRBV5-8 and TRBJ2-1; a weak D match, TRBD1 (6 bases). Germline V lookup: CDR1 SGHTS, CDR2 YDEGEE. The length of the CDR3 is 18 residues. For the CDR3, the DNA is TGTGCCAGCATCTTGGGGGCTGCGAGCGATTCGGGCAGGAATGAGCAGTTCTTC. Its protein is CASILGAASDSGRNEQFF.

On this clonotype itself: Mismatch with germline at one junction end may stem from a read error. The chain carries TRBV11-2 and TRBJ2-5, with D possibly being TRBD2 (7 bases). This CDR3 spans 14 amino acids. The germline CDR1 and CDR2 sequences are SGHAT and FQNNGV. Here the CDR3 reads CASSLAGRGETQCF. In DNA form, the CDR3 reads TGTGCAAGCAGCTTAGCGGGCAGGGGAGAGACCCAGTGCTTC.

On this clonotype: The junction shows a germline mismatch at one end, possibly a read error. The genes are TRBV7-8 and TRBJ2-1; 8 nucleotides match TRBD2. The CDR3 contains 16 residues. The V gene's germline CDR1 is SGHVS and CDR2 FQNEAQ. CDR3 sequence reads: CASSYGEAGARLEQIF. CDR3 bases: TGTGCCAGCAGCTACGGGGAAGCGGGAGCACGGCTTGAGCAGATCTTC.

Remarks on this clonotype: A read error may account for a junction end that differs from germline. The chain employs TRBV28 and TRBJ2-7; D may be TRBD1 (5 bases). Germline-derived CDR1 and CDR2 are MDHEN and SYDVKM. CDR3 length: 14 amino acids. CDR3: CASCLQHGAYEQYF. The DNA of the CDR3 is TGTGCCAGCTGTTTGCAACATGGGGCTTACGAGCAATACTTC. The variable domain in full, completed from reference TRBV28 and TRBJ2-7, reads DVKVTQSSRYLVKRTGEKVFLECVQDMDHENMFWYRQDPGLGLRLIYFSYDVKMKEKGDIPEGYSVSREKKERFSLILESASTNQTSMYLCASCLQHGAYEQYFGPGTRLTVT.

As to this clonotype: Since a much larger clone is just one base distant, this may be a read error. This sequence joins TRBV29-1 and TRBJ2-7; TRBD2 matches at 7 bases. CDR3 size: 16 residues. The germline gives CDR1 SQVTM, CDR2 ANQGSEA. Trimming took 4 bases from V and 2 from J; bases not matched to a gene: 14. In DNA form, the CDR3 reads TGCAGCGTTGGTAACGACGGGATAGGGAGGGCCTACGAGCAGTACTTC. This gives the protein CSVGNDGIGRAYEQYF.

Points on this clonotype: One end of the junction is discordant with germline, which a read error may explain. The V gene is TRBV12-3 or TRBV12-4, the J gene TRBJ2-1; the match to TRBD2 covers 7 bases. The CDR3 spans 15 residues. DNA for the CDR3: TGTGCCAGCACCCGAGCTCGGGGGGACTACAATAAGCAGTTCTTC. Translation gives CASTRARGDYNKQFF.

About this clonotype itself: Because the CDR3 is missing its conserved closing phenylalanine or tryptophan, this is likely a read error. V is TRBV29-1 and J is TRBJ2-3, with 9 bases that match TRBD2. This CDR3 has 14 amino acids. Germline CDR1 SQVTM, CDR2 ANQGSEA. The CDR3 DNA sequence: TGCAGCGTTGAGGGCGGGAGGGCCACAGATGCGCAGTATTTA. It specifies CSVEGGRATDAQYL.

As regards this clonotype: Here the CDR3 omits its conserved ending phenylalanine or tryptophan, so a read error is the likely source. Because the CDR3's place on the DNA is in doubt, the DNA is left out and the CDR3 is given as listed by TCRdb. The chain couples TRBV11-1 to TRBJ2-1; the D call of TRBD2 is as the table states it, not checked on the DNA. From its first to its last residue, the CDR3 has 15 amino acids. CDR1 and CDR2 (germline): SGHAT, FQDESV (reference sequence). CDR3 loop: CANSLASGFNNEKFS.

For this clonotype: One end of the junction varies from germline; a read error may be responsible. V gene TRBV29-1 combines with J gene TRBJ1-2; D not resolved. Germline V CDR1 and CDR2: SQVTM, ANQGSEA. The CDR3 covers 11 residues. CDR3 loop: CSIDPNYGYTF. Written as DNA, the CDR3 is TGTAGCATTGACCCTAACTATGGCTACACCTTC.

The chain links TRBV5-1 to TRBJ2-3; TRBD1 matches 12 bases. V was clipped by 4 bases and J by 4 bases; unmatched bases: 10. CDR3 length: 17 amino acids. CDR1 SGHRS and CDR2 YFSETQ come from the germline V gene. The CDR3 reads CASSGDRGQLRADTQYF. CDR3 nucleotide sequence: TGCGCCAGCAGCGGGGACAGGGGGCAACTTCGCGCAGATACGCAGTATTTT. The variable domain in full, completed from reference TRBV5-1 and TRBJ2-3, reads KAGVTQTPRYLIKTRGQQVTLSCSPISGHRSVSWYQQTPGQGLQFLFEYFSETQRNKGNFPGRFSGRQFSNSRSEMNVSTLELGDSALYLCASSGDRGQLRADTQYFGPGTRLTVL.

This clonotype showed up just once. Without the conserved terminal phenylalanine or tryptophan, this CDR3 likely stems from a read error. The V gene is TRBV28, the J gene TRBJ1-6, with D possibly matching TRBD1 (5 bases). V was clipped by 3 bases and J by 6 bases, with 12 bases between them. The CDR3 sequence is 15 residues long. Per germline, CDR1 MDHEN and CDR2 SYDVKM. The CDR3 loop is CASSFSTGGNSPLHL. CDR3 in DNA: TGTGCCAGCAGTTTTAGTACGGGGGGTAATTCACCCCTCCACTTA.

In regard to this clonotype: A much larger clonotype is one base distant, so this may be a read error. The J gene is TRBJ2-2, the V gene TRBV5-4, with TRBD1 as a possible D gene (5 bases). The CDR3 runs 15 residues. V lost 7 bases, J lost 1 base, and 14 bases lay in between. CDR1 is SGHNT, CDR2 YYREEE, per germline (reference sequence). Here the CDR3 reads CASRRQGENTGELFF. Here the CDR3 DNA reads TGTGCCAGCCGCCGTCAAGGGGAGAACACCGGGGAGCTGTTTTTT.

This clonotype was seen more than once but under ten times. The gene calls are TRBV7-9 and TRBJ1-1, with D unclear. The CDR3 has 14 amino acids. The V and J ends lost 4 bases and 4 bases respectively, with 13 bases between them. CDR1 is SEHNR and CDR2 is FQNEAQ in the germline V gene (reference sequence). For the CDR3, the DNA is TGTGCCAGCAGCTCGAGAGGCAGTTTCACTGAAGCTTTCTTT. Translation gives CASSSRGSFTEAFF.